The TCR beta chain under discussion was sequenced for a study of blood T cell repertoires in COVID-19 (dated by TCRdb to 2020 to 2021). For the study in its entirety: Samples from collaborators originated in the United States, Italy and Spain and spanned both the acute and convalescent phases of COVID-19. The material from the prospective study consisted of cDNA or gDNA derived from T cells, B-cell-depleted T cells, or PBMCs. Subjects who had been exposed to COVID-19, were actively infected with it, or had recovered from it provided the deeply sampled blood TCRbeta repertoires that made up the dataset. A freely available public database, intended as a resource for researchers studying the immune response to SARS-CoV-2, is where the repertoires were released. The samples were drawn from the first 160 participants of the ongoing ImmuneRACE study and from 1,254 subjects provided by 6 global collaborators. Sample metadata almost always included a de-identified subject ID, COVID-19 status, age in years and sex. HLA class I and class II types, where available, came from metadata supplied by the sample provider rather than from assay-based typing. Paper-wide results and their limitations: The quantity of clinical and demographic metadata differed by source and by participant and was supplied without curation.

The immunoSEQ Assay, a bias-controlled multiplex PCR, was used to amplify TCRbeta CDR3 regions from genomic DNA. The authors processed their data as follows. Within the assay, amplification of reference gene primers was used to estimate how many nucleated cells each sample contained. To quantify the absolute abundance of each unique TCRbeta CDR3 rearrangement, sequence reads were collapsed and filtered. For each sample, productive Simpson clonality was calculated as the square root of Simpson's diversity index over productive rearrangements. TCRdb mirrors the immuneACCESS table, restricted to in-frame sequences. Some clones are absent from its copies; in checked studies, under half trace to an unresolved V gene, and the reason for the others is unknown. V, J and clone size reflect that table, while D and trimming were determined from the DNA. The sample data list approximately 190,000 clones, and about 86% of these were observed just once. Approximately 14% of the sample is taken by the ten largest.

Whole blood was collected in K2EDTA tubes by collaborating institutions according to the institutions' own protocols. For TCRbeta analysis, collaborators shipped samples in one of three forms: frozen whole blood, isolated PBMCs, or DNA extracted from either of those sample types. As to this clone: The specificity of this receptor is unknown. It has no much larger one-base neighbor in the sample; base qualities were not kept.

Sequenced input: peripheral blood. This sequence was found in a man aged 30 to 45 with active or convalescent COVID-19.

CDR3 sequence: CASSTQGAGYGYTF. The nucleotides are TGTGCCAGCAGCACACAGGGGGCTGGGTATGGCTACACCTTC. The rearrangement joined TRBV7-2 to TRBJ1-2, with TRBD1 matching 9 junction bases. The CDR3, from cysteine to phenylalanine, totals 14 residues. Only CDR3 DNA is held: 42 bases, read in frame from base 1. Compared with germline, V lacks 5 bases and J lacks 5 bases; bases without a gene match: 6. CDR1 and CDR2, per the germline V gene, are SGHTA and FQGNSA.